This T cell receptor beta chain was identified in a study of control samples from healthy donors and cancer patients. Repertoires were generated with immunoSEQ multiplex PCR, while TCRdb's copy carries only in-frame clones and drops some. The sample records approximately 60,000 clones, approximately 90% being singletons. The CDR3 has 14 amino acids. The junction had 7 bases not matched to a gene; V was cut back by 5 bases and J by 7 bases. CDR1 and CDR2 (germline): LNHDA, SQIVND (reference sequence). This chain connects TRBV19 to TRBJ1-5, with TRBD1 matching 8 bases. This TCR derives from a woman aged 50 to 60 with colorectal cancer. Specimen: PBMCs. As DNA, the CDR3 is TGTGCCAGTAGTGCGGACAGGGTAGAGCAGCCCCAGCATTTT. It encodes CASSADRVEQPQHF.